The 4 T cell receptor beta chains below all came from one sample that was sequenced in a study of blood T cell repertoires in COVID-19. The repertoire was sequenced with immunoSEQ multiplex PCR; TCRdb's copy has only in-frame clones and lacks some. The table records over 40,000 clones, around 80% of them present only once. The source material was peripheral blood. The receptor set was obtained from a human donor in a cohort sampled during active COVID-19.

J is TRBJ2-3 and V is TRBV10-3, with a tentative D call TRBD2 (6 bases). V shed 6 bases and J shed 2 bases, with 12 bases lying between them. The CDR3 runs 14 residues. Germline CDR1 ENHRY, CDR2 SYGVKD. The CDR3 sequence is CAISGTGTTDTQYF. Written as DNA, the CDR3 is TGTGCCATCAGCGGGACTGGAACCACAGATACGCAGTATTTT.

The V and J genes are TRBV19 and TRBJ2-6; D is unclear. The CDR3 is 15 residues long. CDR1 and CDR2 (germline): LNHDA, SQIVND (reference sequence). V was shortened by 5 bases and J by 2 bases, with 10 bases between the two germline ends. The CDR3: CASSPRHAGANVLTF. Written as DNA, the CDR3 is TGTGCCAGTAGTCCCCGACATGCTGGGGCCAACGTCCTGACTTTC.

The rearrangement joins TRBV7-9 to TRBJ2-1; 14 bases agree with TRBD2. V shed 6 bases, J shed 1 base, and the junction held 8 bases outside the gene matches. The germline gives CDR1 SEHNR, CDR2 FQNEAQ (reference sequence). This CDR3 is 18 amino acids long. CDR3 residues: CASSTGTSGSGSYNEQFF. DNA for the CDR3: TGTGCCAGCAGTACAGGGACTAGCGGGAGCGGGTCCTACAATGAGCAGTTCTTC.

The chain recombines TRBV29-1 with TRBJ1-2, with a tentative D call TRBD1 (5 bases). The germline CDR1 and CDR2 sequences are SQVTM and ANQGSEA. The ends were cut back, 4 bases at V and 5 bases at J, with 11 bases in the middle. The CDR3 has 12 amino acids. This CDR3 reads CSVVSGKYGYTF. In DNA, the CDR3 is TGCAGCGTTGTTTCAGGGAAGTATGGCTACACCTTC.